One sample yielded the 20 T cell receptor beta chains listed below, sequenced in a study of T cell repertoires in cytomegalovirus infection. A single record per CDR3 protein comes from TCRdb applying MiXCR to the reads. This sample has roughly 500,000 distinct CDR3 sequences, with 16% found just once. What was sequenced was CD8+ T cells from PBMCs. These receptor sequences come from a human donor in good health (CMV status not recorded). Some clones in this sample may be carry-over from other donors' samples.

Comment on this clonotype: The junction shows a germline mismatch at one end, possibly a read error. The CDR3 DNA sequence: TGCGCCAGCCAGGGCAGGGTTAACACTGAACCTTTCTTT. Its translation is CASQGRVNTEPFF. This chain connects TRBV5-1 to TRBJ1-1; tentatively, D is TRBD1 (5 bases). This CDR3 has 13 amino acids. Germline V gene data show CDR1 as SGHRS and CDR2 as YFSETQ.

Remarks on this clonotype: A much larger clone sits a single nucleotide away, making a read error possible. The conserved phenylalanine or tryptophan is not found at the CDR3 terminus, so this likely reflects a read error. The chain is built from TRBV6-1 and TRBJ2-1; D gene uncertain. The ends were cut back, 6 bases at V and 6 bases at J, with 6 bases in the middle. The CDR3 spans 11 residues. Germline lookup yields CDR1 MNHNS and CDR2 SASEGT. CDR3 amino acids: CASRESNEQFY. The CDR3, as DNA: TGTGCCAGCAGGGAGAGCAATGAGCAGTTCTAC.

This clonotype was observed many times. The rearrangement joins TRBV7-6 to TRBJ1-3; D gene ambiguous. Germline V gene lookup returns CDR1 SGHVS and CDR2 FNYEAQ. V lost 1 base, J lost 0 bases, and 7 bases lay in between. This CDR3 has 15 residues. For the CDR3, the DNA is TGTGCCAGCAGCTTAGAACAGAGCTCTGGAAACACCATATATTTT. Translation: CASSLEQSSGNTIYF. Drawing the rest from reference TRBV7-6 and TRBJ1-3, the complete variable domain is GAGVSQSPRYKVTKRGQDVALRCDPISGHVSLYWYRQALGQGPEFLTYFNYEAQQDKSGLPNDRFSAERPEGSISTLTIQRTEQRDSAMYRCASSLEQSSGNTIYFGEGSWLTVV.

The gene calls are TRBV28 and TRBJ2-3, with 7 positions matching TRBD1. Germline loops: CDR1 MDHEN, CDR2 SYDVKM. Trimming at V came to 2 bases and at J to 7 bases, leaving 12 bases not matched to a gene. This CDR3 has 16 amino acids. In DNA, the CDR3 is TGTGCCAGCAGTTTACTGGTCGGGACAGTAGACAATACGCAGTATTTT. Translated: CASSLLVGTVDNTQYF.

This rearrangement joins TRBV11-3 to TRBJ2-3, with D uncertain. The CDR3 totals 13 residues. V lost 8 bases to trimming and J lost 1 base, with 10 bases between them. CDR1 is SGHNT and CDR2 is YENEEA in the germline V gene. The CDR3 is CASAFGGTDTQYF. The CDR3 nucleotides read TGTGCCAGCGCTTTTGGGGGCACAGATACGCAGTATTTT. Drawing the rest from reference TRBV11-3 and TRBJ2-3, the complete variable domain is EAGVVQSPRYKIIEKKQPVAFWCNPISGHNTLYWYLQNLGQGPELLIRYENEEAVDDSQLPKDRFSAERLKGVDSTLKIQPAELGDSAVYLCASAFGGTDTQYFGPGTRLTVL.

This clonotype occurred many times. Mismatch with germline at one junction end may stem from a read error. The CDR3 here is CASSQGPIQETQYF. The CDR3 DNA sequence: TGCGCCAGCAGTCAAGGTCCAATCCAAGAGACCCAGTACTTC. The V gene is TRBV4-3, the J gene TRBJ2-5; no clear D. CDR3 length: 14 residues. Germline V gene data show CDR1 as LGHNA and CDR2 as YSLEER.

The V call is TRBV11-2, the J call TRBJ1-1; 8 bases match TRBD1. The CDR3 sequence is 15 residues long. The germline V gene encodes CDR1 SGHAT and CDR2 FQNNGV. J gave up 4 bases and V 5 bases, and 9 bases lay outside the gene matches. The CDR3: CASSVDRVAGTEAFF. CDR3 in DNA: TGTGCCAGCAGCGTGGACAGGGTGGCGGGCACTGAAGCTTTCTTT.

The V gene is TRBV19, the J gene TRBJ2-5, with a possible D match to TRBD2 (6 bases). This CDR3 is 14 amino acids long. The ends were cut back, 6 bases at V and 4 bases at J, with 15 bases in the middle. Germline V lookup: CDR1 LNHDA, CDR2 SQIVND (reference sequence). The CDR3 spells CASRGTPPGETQYF. The CDR3 nucleotides are TGTGCCAGTAGAGGGACTCCACCCGGAGAGACCCAGTACTTC.

This clonotype has just one count. The J gene is TRBJ2-7, the V gene TRBV6-2 or TRBV6-3, with D perhaps matching TRBD2 (6 bases). CDR1 MNHEY and CDR2 SVGEGT come from the germline V gene. Trimming stripped 8 bases from V and 5 bases from J, with 19 bases between. The CDR3 contains 14 residues. This CDR3 reads CASALRGGGNEQYF. The CDR3 DNA is TGTGCCAGCGCCCTTAGAGGTGGCGGGAACGAGCAGTACTTC.

As concerns this clonotype: This may stem from a read error, because a much larger clone lies one nucleotide away. This rearrangement joins TRBV4-1 to TRBJ2-5; D not certain. The CDR3 totals 16 residues. The germline CDR1 and CDR2 sequences are MGHRA and YSYEKL. CDR3 in amino acids: CASSKDPGGLQETQYF. DNA of the CDR3: TGCGCCAGCAGCAAAGATCCAGGTGGGCTCCAAGAGACCCAGTACTTC.

The V gene is TRBV5-6, the J gene TRBJ2-5; either TRBD1 or TRBD2 may supply D (5 bases each). Deletions cut 4 bases from V and 5 bases from J, with 21 bases between. The CDR3 contains 16 residues. The germline V gene has CDR1 SGHDT and CDR2 YYEEEE. The CDR3 sequence: CASSPRVGIVSETQYF. CDR3 bases: TGTGCCAGCAGCCCCAGGGTCGGGATCGTATCGGAGACCCAGTACTTC.

This clonotype was detected once. V usage is TRBV5-1 and J usage is TRBJ1-4; 7 bases are shared with TRBD1. Trimming cost V 3 bases and J 12 bases; bases outside gene matches: 8. The germline V gene encodes CDR1 SGHRS and CDR2 YFSETQ. This CDR3 contains 13 residues. CDR3 in DNA: TGCGCCAGCAGCTGGATAGAAGGACAGGAACTGTTTTTT. Translated, it gives CASSWIEGQELFF.

The J gene is TRBJ1-6, the V gene TRBV14; 7 nucleotides line up with TRBD1. The CDR3 extends over 15 amino acids. Germline CDR1 SGHDN, CDR2 FVKESK. The trim removed 3 bases at V and 7 bases at J, leaving 6 bases unmatched. This CDR3 is CASSHRQGDNSPLHF. CDR3 bases: TGTGCCAGCAGCCATCGACAGGGTGACAATTCACCCCTCCACTTT.

This clonotype was recorded many times. This chain links TRBV6-1 with TRBJ2-7; D may be TRBD2 (6 bases). This CDR3 region has 17 residues. Germline CDR1 MNHNS, CDR2 SASEGT. Trimming shortened V by 6 bases and J by 2 bases, and 23 bases separated the two germline ends. The CDR3: CASRTFQPEGLPYEQYF. In DNA, the CDR3 is TGTGCCAGCAGAACCTTCCAACCGGAGGGATTACCCTACGAGCAGTACTTC.

This clonotype was recorded at least ten times. This chain uses TRBV28 with TRBJ2-7, with D perhaps given as TRBD1 or TRBD2 (5 bases each). CDR1 and CDR2 (germline): MDHEN, SYDVKM. The CDR3 covers 16 residues. V was shortened by 2 bases and J by 0 bases, with 14 bases between the two germline ends. CDR3 sequence (DNA): TGTGCCAGCAGTTTAATTCGGGACGAAGCCTCCTACGAGCAGTACTTC. It encodes CASSLIRDEASYEQYF.

The sample holds many counts of this clonotype. The V and J genes are TRBV11-2 and TRBJ2-1, with TRBD2 matching over 10 bases. This CDR3 spans 15 amino acids. CDR1 and CDR2 (germline): SGHAT, FQNNGV. V lost 6 bases to trimming and J lost 5 bases; unmatched junction nucleotides: 7. CDR3: CASRRAGGPNNEQFF. CDR3 DNA: TGTGCCAGCAGGCGAGCGGGGGGGCCCAACAATGAGCAGTTCTTC.

This clonotype appeared a few times. V and J are TRBV13 and TRBJ2-7, with 11 bases fitting TRBD2. This CDR3 contains 14 residues. Trimming at V came to 1 base and at J to 6 bases, leaving 2 bases not matched to a gene. CDR1 and CDR2 (germline): PRHDT, FYEKMQ (reference sequence). The CDR3 region is CASSLVAGGSEQYF. The DNA of the CDR3 is TGTGCCAGCAGCTTAGTAGCGGGGGGGAGCGAGCAGTACTTC.

The rearrangement links TRBV19 to TRBJ2-3; the D is unclear. Trimming shortened V by 11 bases and J by 2 bases, and 14 bases separated the two germline ends. The V gene's germline CDR1 is LNHDA and CDR2 SQIVND (reference sequence). The CDR3 consists of 13 residues. CDR3 residues: CASRWGLTDTQYF. CDR3 DNA: TGTGCCTCTAGATGGGGTCTCACAGATACGCAGTATTTT.

In its sample, this clonotype was seen many times. The chain combines TRBV12-3 or TRBV12-4 with TRBJ2-7; D may be TRBD2 (5 bases). The CDR3 is made up of 13 amino acids. Trimming pared 3 bases from V and 6 bases from J, leaving 12 bases between. The CDR3 bases are TGTGCCAGCAGTTTCCGGGGAGCGGCCGAGCAGTACTTC. This encodes CASSFRGAAEQYF.

Concerning this clonotype itself: This may come from a read error, since a much larger clone is one base off. The V and J genes are TRBV4-1 and TRBJ1-5, with D tentatively TRBD1 (6 bases). The CDR3 extends over 15 amino acids. CDR1 is MGHRA, CDR2 YSYEKL, per germline. For the CDR3, the DNA is TGCGCCAGCAGCCAAGCAATTAGGGGGGTGCAGCACCAGCATTTT. Its translation is CASSQAIRGVQHQHF.